This T cell receptor (beta chain) was retrieved from a study of cytomegalovirus exposure and HLA in healthy donors. Of note for this clone: The antigen is not known.

The PCR used 60 Vbeta and 13 Jbeta primers. In the original workflow: Roughly 10 million shared chains were among around 80 million unique TCR beta chains counted in a later analysis. Some clones are missing from TCRdb's copy, which holds only in-frame ones; the method was immunoSEQ multiplex PCR. Clone size and the V and J calls come from that table; the DNA yielded D and trimming. This table holds 100,000 to 150,000 clones, around four fifths found once. Study observations and caveats: A later analysis revealed that TCR association rates differed between HLA loci, peaking at DRB1 and bottoming out at HLA-C. It was reported that TCR beta sequences correctly inferred the HLA-A and HLA-B alleles for most subjects. Cytomegalovirus-associated TCR beta chains were listed, numbering 150 to 200.

V gave up 7 bases and J gave up 3 bases, with 16 bases separating them. The germline CDR1 and CDR2 sequences are MNHNS and SASEGT. This CDR3 contains 15 residues. This receptor was identified in a boy aged 2 to 9 in good health and CMV-seronegative. This chain connects TRBV6-1 to TRBJ1-5; no clear D gene. Specimen: PBMCs. The CDR3 region has the DNA TGTGCCAGCATTTCCTCCGGGTACACCAATCAGCCCCAGCATTTT. Protein product: CASISSGYTNQPQHF.